This T cell receptor (beta chain) is drawn from a study of beta chain features in type 1 diabetes. Study information: Examination spanned approximately 110 million sorted cells from all samples.

V was clipped by 1 base and J by 10 bases, with 8 bases between them. Germline CDR1 reads SEHNR; CDR2 reads FQNEAQ (reference sequence). The CDR3 length is 12 residues. The entirety of the isolated RNA underwent reverse transcription, so expressed TCRB transcripts were sequenced. TCRdb's table, derived via immunoSEQ multiplex PCR, lists solely in-frame clones and lacks some. The table includes roughly 230,000 clones, more than 9% detected once. Sorted CD4+ subsets: naive, central memory, regulatory, stem cell-like memory (CD45RO/CCR7/CD25/CD127/CD95/CD27 panel). This clone was recorded many times. The chain recombines TRBV7-9 with TRBJ2-1; D perhaps matches TRBD2 (6 bases). Sequencing used naive CD4+ T cells from blood. The TCR sequence derives from a young woman in good health. The DNA for the CDR3 is TGTGCCAGCAGCTTAGGGGGACTCGAGCAGTTCTTC. This sequence encodes CASSLGGLEQFF.